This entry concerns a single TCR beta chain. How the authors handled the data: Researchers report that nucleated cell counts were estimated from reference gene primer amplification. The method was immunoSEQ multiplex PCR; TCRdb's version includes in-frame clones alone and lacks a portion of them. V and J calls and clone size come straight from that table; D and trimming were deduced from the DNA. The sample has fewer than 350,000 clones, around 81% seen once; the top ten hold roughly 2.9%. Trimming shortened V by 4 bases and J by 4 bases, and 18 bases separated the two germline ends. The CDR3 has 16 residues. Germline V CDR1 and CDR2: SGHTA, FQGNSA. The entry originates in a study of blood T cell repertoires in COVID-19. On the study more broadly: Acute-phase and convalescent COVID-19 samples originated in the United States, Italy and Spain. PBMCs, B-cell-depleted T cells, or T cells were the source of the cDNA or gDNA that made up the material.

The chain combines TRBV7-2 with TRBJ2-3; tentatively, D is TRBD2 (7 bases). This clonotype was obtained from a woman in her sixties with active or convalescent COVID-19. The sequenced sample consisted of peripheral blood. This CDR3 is CASSSALAGAADTQYF. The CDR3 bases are TGTGCCAGCAGCTCAGCCCTCGCGGGGGCGGCAGATACGCAGTATTTT. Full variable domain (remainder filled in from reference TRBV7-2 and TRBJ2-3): GAGVSQSPSNKVTEKGKDVELRCDPISGHTALYWYRQSLGQGLEFLIYFQGNSAPDKSGLPSDRFSAERTGGSVSTLTIQRTQQEDSAVYLCASSSALAGAADTQYFGPGTRLTVL.